These T cell receptor beta chains were read from a single sample in a study of shared clonotypes between healthy human individuals. TCRdb's copy holds only in-frame clones and misses some; the assay was immunoSEQ multiplex PCR. The data hold some 480,000 clones, with roughly 85% observed a single time. The specimen sequenced was PBMCs. The receptor source for this set is a woman between 40 and 55 years old in good health. Some clones in this sample may be carry-over from other donors' samples. Each CDR3 is given without its conserved first and last residue.

cdr3_length j_call v_call cdr3_aa
13 TRBJ1-5 TRBV28 ASSLRGGNNQPQH
9 TRBJ2-3 TRBV29-1 SVPLGDTQY
12 TRBJ2-1 TRBV7-2 ASGGTSENNEQF
12 TRBJ2-7 TRBV5-6 ASSPGGSTYEQY
11 TRBJ2-3 TRBV27 ASSSLAGDTQY
15 TRBJ2-2 TRBV15 ATSPDRDRSGTGELF
13 TRBJ2-3 TRBV5-1 ASRRSGESADTQY
13 TRBJ2-3 TRBV6-4 ASSELAGTTDTQY
13 TRBJ2-1 TRBV28 ASRPSGRATGEQF
12 TRBJ2-7 TRBV6-1 ASSEVAGDGEQY
13 TRBJ1-4 TRBV5-4 ASSMGGTGTEKLF
13 TRBJ2-1 TRBV30 AWSRRTPRGNEQF
12 TRBJ2-7 TRBV7-9 ASSLAQSPYEQY
14 TRBJ2-1 TRBV5-1 ASSLNVGTRNNEQF
16 TRBJ2-7 TRBV10-3 AISESGGGDTNPYEQY